The rows below give T cell receptor beta chains drawn from one sample of a study of T cells in Graves' hyperthyroidism and ophthalmopathy. TCRdb re-analysed the multiplex PCR reads in MiXCR, keeping a single row per CDR3 protein. The data contain 550,000 to 650,000 distinct CDR3 sequences, roughly 15% of them singletons. Sequenced: blood. The receptors originated from a woman aged 40 to 50 with Graves' hyperthyroidism. CDR3s include the opening cysteine and the closing phenylalanine or tryptophan. D genes are given only for firm matches. Clone size is stated in some rows and not others, as once, few, many or a class when expanded.

D	J	V	size	CDR3	DNA
TRBD1	TRBJ1-1	TRBV20-1	many	CSAGDRANTEAFF	TGCAGTGCTGGGGACAGAGCGAACACTGAAGCTTTCTTT
TRBD1	TRBJ2-2	TRBV20-1	-	CSARGGTGASGELFF	TGCAGTGCTCGGGGTGGGACAGGGGCTTCCGGGGAGCTGTTTTTT
TRBD1	TRBJ2-7	TRBV6-5	many	CASSYGDRATSYEQYF	TGTGCCAGCAGTTACGGCGACAGGGCGACCTCCTACGAGCAGTACTTC
TRBD2	TRBJ2-2	TRBV20-1	-	CSAIASGTTNTGELFF	TGCAGTGCTATCGCCTCCGGGACTACCAACACCGGGGAGCTGTTTTTT
-	TRBJ2-7	TRBV5-4	-	CASSPGQVAYEQYF	TGTGCCAGCAGTCCGGGTCAGGTCGCCTACGAGCAGTACTTC
TRBD1	TRBJ1-2	TRBV24-1	-	CATSEAGGADYGYTF	TGTGCCACCAGTGAAGCAGGGGGCGCGGACTATGGCTACACCTTC
-	TRBJ2-1	TRBV5-1	many	CASSLWREVDEQFF	TGCGCCAGCAGCTTGTGGCGGGAAGTTGATGAGCAGTTCTTC
TRBD1	TRBJ1-1	TRBV29-1	-	CSVIDRGTEAFF	TGCAGCGTAATAGACAGGGGCACTGAAGCTTTCTTT
TRBD2	TRBJ2-5	TRBV20-1	many	CSARVGLAGGPIRRETQYF	TGCAGTGCTAGAGTTGGACTAGCGGGAGGGCCAATCCGTCGAGAGACCCAGTACTTC
-	TRBJ2-5	TRBV20-1	many	CSARDIQNQETQYF	TGCAGTGCTAGAGATATACAAAACCAAGAGACCCAGTACTTC
-	TRBJ1-4	TRBV2	many	CASKDEKLFF	TGTGCCAGCAAGGACGAAAAACTGTTTTTT
TRBD2	TRBJ2-1	TRBV27	many	CATGLGLAGYEQFF	TGTGCCACCGGACTAGGACTAGCGGGGTATGAGCAGTTCTTC
TRBD1	TRBJ2-5	TRBV15	many	CATSRSGGQETQYF	TGTGCCACCAGCAGATCAGGGGGCCAAGAGACCCAGTACTTC
-	TRBJ1-1	TRBV14	few	CASSLFRGGEAFF	TGTGCCAGCAGCCTTTTTAGGGGGGGTGAAGCTTTCTTT
-	TRBJ2-5	TRBV5-1	few	CASSLGQGRTQETQYF	TGCGCCAGCAGCTTGGGGCAGGGTAGGACCCAAGAGACCCAGTACTTC
TRBD2	TRBJ2-7	TRBV19	-	CASSTRGGSGYEQYF	TGTGCCAGTAGTACCCGGGGCGGGAGTGGGTACGAGCAGTACTTC
TRBD2	TRBJ2-5	TRBV6-2/TRBV6-3	many	CASSPKAGGYQETQYF	TGTGCCAGCAGTCCTAAAGCGGGAGGGTACCAAGAGACCCAGTACTTC
-	TRBJ2-5	TRBV18	few	CASSPYQGRETQYF	TGTGCCAGCTCACCTTACCAGGGGCGAGAGACCCAGTACTTC
TRBD1	TRBJ1-1	TRBV20-1	many	CSARTGSLNTEAFF	TGCAGTGCTCGGACAGGGAGCCTGAACACTGAAGCTTTCTTT
-	TRBJ2-7	TRBV9	-	CASSGHPDSGEQYF	TGTGCCAGCAGCGGACATCCCGACAGTGGCGAGCAGTACTTC
TRBD2	TRBJ2-7	TRBV5-1	many	CASKVTSGAYEQYF	TGCGCCAGCAAGGTAACTAGCGGCGCCTACGAGCAGTACTTC
-	TRBJ1-3	TRBV12-3/TRBV12-4	few	CASSSNTIYF	TGTGCCAGCAGTAGCAACACCATATATTTT
TRBD1	TRBJ2-1	TRBV9	few	CASSEGQGLYNEQFF	TGTGCCAGCAGCGAGGGACAGGGTCTTTACAATGAGCAGTTCTTC
TRBD1	TRBJ1-2	TRBV10-2	many	CASSWDREHPGYTF	TGCGCCAGCAGTTGGGACAGGGAACACCCAGGCTACACCTTC
TRBD1	TRBJ2-7	TRBV5-1	few	CASSSGGRGIDEQYF	TGCGCCAGCAGCTCTGGAGGCAGGGGGATTGACGAGCAGTACTTC
TRBD2	TRBJ2-7	TRBV2	many	CASSPLAGAYEQYF	TGTGCCAGCAGCCCTCTAGCGGGAGCATACGAGCAGTACTTC
TRBD2	TRBJ2-1	TRBV3-1	many	CASSRRLAGTYNEQFF	TGTGCCAGCAGCCGCCGACTAGCGGGAACCTACAATGAGCAGTTCTTC